A selection of T cell receptor beta chains follows, all from one sample in a study of blood T cell repertoires in COVID-19. Sequenced by immunoSEQ multiplex PCR; TCRdb stores in-frame clones only, minus some. Of around 250,000 clones listed, approximately 89% are singletons. Material: peripheral blood. Receptor source: a woman in her thirties or forties who had recovered from COVID-19. CDR3s include the opening cysteine and the closing phenylalanine or tryptophan. The order of the fields is J gene, clone size, D gene, V gene, CDR3 protein, CDR3 DNA. A D gene is named only where the DNA matches it firmly. Only some rows state a clone size, as once, few, many or a class for expanded clones.

>TRBJ2-5|.|TRBD1|TRBV2
CASSKMGQLKETQYF
TGTGCCAGCAGCAAGATGGGACAGCTCAAAGAGACCCAGTACTTC
>TRBJ2-2|.|.|TRBV2
CASSGRDTGELFF
TGTGCCAGCAGTGGACGGGACACCGGGGAGCTGTTTTTT
>TRBJ1-2|.|TRBD1|TRBV10-3
CAIRKQGGYGYTF
TGTGCCATCAGAAAACAGGGGGGCTATGGCTACACCTTC
>TRBJ1-5|.|.|TRBV20-1
CSASPGERNQPQHF
TGCAGTGCTAGTCCAGGGGAGCGCAATCAGCCCCAGCATTTT
>TRBJ2-1|.|TRBD2|TRBV19
CASTTSGGAVEQFF
TGTGCCAGTACCACTAGCGGGGGGGCAGTTGAGCAGTTCTTC
>TRBJ2-5|.|.|TRBV7-7
CASSRGLEETQYF
TGTGCCAGCAGCCGGGGACTCGAAGAGACCCAGTACTTC
>TRBJ2-5|.|TRBD2|TRBV19
CASSLGTSGSMQETQYF
TGTGCCAGTAGTCTAGGGACTAGCGGGAGTATGCAGGAGACCCAGTACTTC
>TRBJ1-1|.|.|TRBV3-1/TRBV3-2
CASSQDRGGTEAFF
TGTGCCAGCAGCCAAGATAGGGGTGGCACTGAAGCTTTCTTT
>TRBJ2-1|.|.|TRBV5-4
CASSSRQTSYNEQFF
TGTGCCAGCAGCTCTAGACAGACCTCCTACAATGAGCAGTTCTTC
>TRBJ2-3|once|TRBD1|TRBV12-3/TRBV12-4
CASSQGAGDTQYF
TGTGCCAGCAGTCAGGGGGCAGGGGATACGCAGTATTTT
>TRBJ2-7|.|.|TRBV7-7
CASSSDTTGEQYF
TGTGCCAGCAGCTCGGACACTACAGGAGAGCAGTACTTC
>TRBJ2-5|.|.|TRBV18
CASSPLSGSLAETQYF
TGTGCCAGCTCACCACTTTCCGGGTCACTAGCTGAGACCCAGTACTTC
>TRBJ2-1|.|TRBD2|TRBV6-6
CASSWGLAGGDEQFF
TGTGCCAGCAGTTGGGGACTAGCGGGAGGGGATGAGCAGTTCTTC
>TRBJ2-5|.|TRBD2|TRBV27
CASSRLAATQETQYF
TGTGCCAGCAGCAGACTAGCGGCTACCCAAGAGACCCAGTACTTC
>TRBJ2-1|.|TRBD2|TRBV24-1
CATSAVSPSGLAGNEQFF
TGTGCCACCAGTGCTGTCTCGCCGTCGGGACTAGCTGGGAATGAGCAGTTCTTC
>TRBJ1-2|.|.|TRBV24-1
CATSDLDRNYGYTF
TGTGCCACCAGTGACCTAGACAGGAACTATGGCTACACCTTC
>TRBJ1-2|.|TRBD1|TRBV25-1
CASSELFQGEDGYTF
TGTGCCAGCAGTGAATTATTCCAGGGGGAGGATGGCTACACCTTC
>TRBJ1-2|.|.|TRBV25-1
CASSSLLNGYTF
TGTGCCAGCAGCTCGCTACTTAATGGCTACACCTTC
>TRBJ1-2|.|.|TRBV27
CASSLFPGNYGYTF
TGTGCCAGCAGTTTATTCCCGGGGAACTATGGCTACACCTTC
>TRBJ2-3|once|.|TRBV3-1/TRBV3-2
CASSPLGGSTDTQYF
TGTGCCAGCAGCCCCCTCGGCGGTAGCACAGATACGCAGTATTTT
>TRBJ2-1|.|TRBD2|TRBV5-6
CASGGAGAVYNEQFF
TGTGCCAGCGGAGGAGCGGGAGCTGTCTACAATGAGCAGTTCTTC
>TRBJ1-2|once|.|TRBV2
CASSEAQGRYGYTF
TGTGCCAGCAGTGAAGCGCAGGGGCGGTACGGCTACACCTTC
>TRBJ2-7|.|TRBD1|TRBV28
CASRGQGAGEQYF
TGTGCCAGCAGAGGGCAGGGGGCAGGAGAGCAGTACTTC
>TRBJ2-1|once|TRBD2|TRBV30
CAWNSGGSYEQFF
TGTGCCTGGAATAGCGGGGGATCCTATGAGCAGTTCTTC
>TRBJ2-5|.|.|TRBV9
CASSNTGWGQETQYF
TGTGCCAGCAGCAACACAGGGTGGGGGCAAGAGACCCAGTACTTC
>TRBJ2-1|.|TRBD2|TRBV5-6
CASSLFIFSGRELYNEQFF
TGTGCCAGCAGCTTGTTTATTTTTAGCGGGAGAGAATTATACAATGAGCAGTTCTTC
>TRBJ2-1|.|.|TRBV19
CASSSGNEQFF
TGTGCCAGTAGTTCCGGCAATGAGCAGTTCTTC
>TRBJ2-5|.|.|TRBV5-6
CASSLVWSDEETQYF
TGTGCCAGCAGCTTGGTTTGGAGCGACGAAGAGACCCAGTACTTC
>TRBJ2-1|few|.|TRBV14
CASSQDQMGEQFF
TGTGCCAGCAGCCAAGATCAGATGGGCGAGCAGTTCTTC
>TRBJ1-2|.|TRBD1|TRBV7-9
CASSRGTGEDYGYTF
TGTGCCAGCAGTCGGGGGACAGGGGAGGACTATGGCTACACCTTC
>TRBJ2-3|.|TRBD1|TRBV28
CASRLDFAQGVDTQYF
TGTGCCAGCAGACTTGATTTCGCCCAGGGGGTAGATACGCAGTATTTT
>TRBJ2-1|.|.|TRBV28
CASSTWSGLSYNEQFF
TGTGCCAGCAGCACTTGGAGCGGTCTCTCCTACAATGAGCAGTTCTTC
>TRBJ2-7|.|TRBD2|TRBV4-1
CASSLHGGNSYEQYF
TGCGCCAGCAGTCTTCACGGGGGGAACTCCTACGAGCAGTACTTC
>TRBJ2-4|.|.|TRBV28
CASSLAGRLAKNIQYF
TGTGCCAGCAGTTTAGCGGGCAGACTAGCCAAAAACATTCAGTACTTC
>TRBJ1-6|.|.|TRBV7-3
CASSLTGGGTGGSPLHF
TGTGCCAGCAGCTTAACGGGAGGAGGGACGGGGGGTTCACCCCTCCACTTT
>TRBJ2-1|few|TRBD2|TRBV24-1
CATSDVGRAHEQFF
TGTGCCACCAGTGATGTCGGGAGGGCCCATGAGCAGTTCTTC
>TRBJ2-3|.|.|TRBV11-2
CASSGDGNYGTDTQYF
TGTGCCAGCAGCGGAGATGGTAACTATGGCACAGATACGCAGTATTTT
>TRBJ1-6|.|.|TRBV5-4
CASSFSLGDSPLHF
TGTGCCAGCAGCTTTAGTCTTGGAGATTCACCCCTCCACTTT
>TRBJ1-4|.|.|TRBV7-9
CASSSLGGQEKLFF
TGTGCCAGCAGTTCACTCGGGGGTCAGGAAAAACTGTTTTTT
>TRBJ1-2|.|TRBD1|TRBV3-1/TRBV3-2
CASSRDSSYGYTF
TGTGCCAGCAGCCGGGACAGCAGCTATGGCTACACCTTC
>TRBJ2-7|.|TRBD1|TRBV27
CASRYGTGGYEQYF
TGTGCCAGCAGGTATGGGACAGGGGGCTACGAGCAGTACTTC
>TRBJ1-3|few|.|TRBV6-1
CASSESGPAGNTIYF
TGTGCCAGCAGTGAATCAGGGCCTGCTGGAAACACCATATATTTT
>TRBJ1-2|.|.|TRBV5-6
CASRPTEAAYGYTF
TGTGCCAGCAGACCCACCGAAGCGGCCTATGGCTACACCTTC
>TRBJ2-5|.|.|TRBV24-1
CATSTGTLETQYF
TGTGCCACCAGTACCGGGACTTTGGAGACCCAGTACTTC
>TRBJ1-4|.|.|TRBV9
CASSPHAGDNEKLFF
TGTGCCAGCAGCCCTCACGCGGGGGATAATGAAAAACTGTTTTTT
>TRBJ2-5|.|TRBD1|TRBV5-1
CASSLGQGKGETQYF
TGCGCCAGCAGCTTGGGACAGGGGAAAGGCGAGACCCAGTACTTC
>TRBJ2-7|.|TRBD1|TRBV7-6
CASSFSGGTGPYEQYF
TGTGCCAGCAGCTTCTCGGGCGGGACAGGACCCTACGAGCAGTACTTC
>TRBJ2-1|.|TRBD2|TRBV9
CASSVGSGRAGNEQFF
TGTGCCAGCAGCGTAGGGAGCGGGAGGGCCGGGAATGAGCAGTTCTTC